This T cell receptor beta chain was documented in a study of shared clonotypes between healthy human individuals. Study findings and constraints: Rarefaction curves obtained for sorted subsets showed sequencing incomplete despite large depth.

The data were produced by immunoSEQ multiplex PCR, yet TCRdb's version contains in-frame clones alone and is incomplete. The sample consists of some 2,500,000 clones, approximately 90% of them appearing once. The CDR3 runs to 15 residues. The V end lost 5 bases, the J end lost 2 bases, and 13 bases lay between the germline ends. Germline V gene lookup returns CDR1 SEHNR and CDR2 FQNEAQ (reference sequence). To note about this clone: As yet, its antigen is unknown.

The sample taken for sequencing was naive CD4+ T cells from PBMCs. The sample's subset: CD45RA+ positively selected. The J gene is TRBJ2-1, the V gene TRBV7-9, with D possibly TRBD2 on 6 matching bases. The receptor's source is a young man in good health. Some clones in this sample may be carry-over from other donors' samples. CDR3 coding DNA: TGTGCCAGCAGCGGACTAAGCGGTACCTACAATGAGCAGTTCTTC. This sequence encodes CASSGLSGTYNEQFF.